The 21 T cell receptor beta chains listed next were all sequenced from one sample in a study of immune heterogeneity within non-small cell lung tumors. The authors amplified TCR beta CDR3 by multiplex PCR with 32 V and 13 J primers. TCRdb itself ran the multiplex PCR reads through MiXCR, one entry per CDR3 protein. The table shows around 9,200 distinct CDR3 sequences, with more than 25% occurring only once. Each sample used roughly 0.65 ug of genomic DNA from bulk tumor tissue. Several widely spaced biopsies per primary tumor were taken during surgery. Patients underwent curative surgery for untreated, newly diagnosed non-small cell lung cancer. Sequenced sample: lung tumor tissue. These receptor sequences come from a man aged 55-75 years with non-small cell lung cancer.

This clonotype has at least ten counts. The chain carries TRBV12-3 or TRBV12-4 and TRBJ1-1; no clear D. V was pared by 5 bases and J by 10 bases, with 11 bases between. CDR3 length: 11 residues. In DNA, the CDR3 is TGTGCCAGCAGTATTGGACGGGTAGCTTTCTTT. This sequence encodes CASSIGRVAFF.

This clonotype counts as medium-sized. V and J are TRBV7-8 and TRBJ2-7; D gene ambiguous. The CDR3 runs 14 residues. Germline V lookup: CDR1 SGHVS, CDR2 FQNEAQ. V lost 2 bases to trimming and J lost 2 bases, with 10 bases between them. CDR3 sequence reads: CASSLNLGTYEQYF. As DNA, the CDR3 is TGTGCCAGCAGCTTAAATTTGGGAACCTACGAGCAGTACTTC.

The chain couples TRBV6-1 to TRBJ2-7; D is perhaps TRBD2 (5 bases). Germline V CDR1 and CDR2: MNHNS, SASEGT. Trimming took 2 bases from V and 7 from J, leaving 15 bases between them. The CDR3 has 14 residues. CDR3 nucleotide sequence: TGTGCCAGCAGTGAAACATGGCGGACGGGGGAGCAGTACTTC. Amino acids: CASSETWRTGEQYF.

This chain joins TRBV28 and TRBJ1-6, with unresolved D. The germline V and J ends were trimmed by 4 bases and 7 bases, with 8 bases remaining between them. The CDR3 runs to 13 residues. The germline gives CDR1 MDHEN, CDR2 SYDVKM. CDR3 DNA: TGTGCCAGCAGTTCGCCCGCGAATTCACCCCTCCACTTT. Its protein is CASSSPANSPLHF.

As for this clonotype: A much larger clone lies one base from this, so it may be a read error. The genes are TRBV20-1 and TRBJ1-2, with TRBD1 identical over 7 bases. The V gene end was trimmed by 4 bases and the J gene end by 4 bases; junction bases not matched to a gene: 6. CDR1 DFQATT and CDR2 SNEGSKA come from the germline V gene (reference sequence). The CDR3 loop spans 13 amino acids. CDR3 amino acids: CSAIATGTYGYTF. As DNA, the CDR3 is TGCAGTGCTATCGCGACAGGGACCTATGGCTACACCTTC.

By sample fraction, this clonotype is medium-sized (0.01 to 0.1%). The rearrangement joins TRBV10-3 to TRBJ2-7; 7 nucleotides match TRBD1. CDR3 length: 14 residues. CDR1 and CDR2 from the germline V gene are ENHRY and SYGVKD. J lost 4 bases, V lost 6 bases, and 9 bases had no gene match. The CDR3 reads CAISRLDRDYEQYF. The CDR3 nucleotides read TGTGCCATCAGCCGACTCGACAGGGATTACGAGCAGTACTTC.

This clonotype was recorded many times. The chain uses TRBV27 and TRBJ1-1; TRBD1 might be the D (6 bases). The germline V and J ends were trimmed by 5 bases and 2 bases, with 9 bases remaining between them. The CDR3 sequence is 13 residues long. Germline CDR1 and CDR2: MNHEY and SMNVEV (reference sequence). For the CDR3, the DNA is TGTGCCAGCAGTATACAGGGAAACACTGAAGCTTTCTTT. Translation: CASSIQGNTEAFF.

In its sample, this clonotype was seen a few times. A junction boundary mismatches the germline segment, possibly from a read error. This CDR3 is CSARRLAGGEYNEQSF. Here the CDR3 DNA reads TGCAGTGCTAGAAGGCTAGCGGGAGGGGAGTACAATGAGCAGTCCTTC. The genes are TRBV20-1 and TRBJ2-1; 12 bases agree with TRBD2. CDR1 and CDR2 from the germline V gene are DFQATT and SNEGSKA (reference sequence). This CDR3 contains 16 residues.

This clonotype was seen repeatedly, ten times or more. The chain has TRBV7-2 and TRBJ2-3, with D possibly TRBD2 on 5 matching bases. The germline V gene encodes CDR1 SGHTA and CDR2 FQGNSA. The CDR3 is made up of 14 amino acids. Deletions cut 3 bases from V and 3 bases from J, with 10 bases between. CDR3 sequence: CASSFVTGTDTQYF. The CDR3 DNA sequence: TGTGCCAGCAGCTTCGTAACGGGAACAGATACGCAGTATTTT.

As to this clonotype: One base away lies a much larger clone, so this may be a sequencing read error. CDR3 protein: CSTRAASGFSYNEQFF. The CDR3 nucleotides are TGCAGTACTAGAGCCGCAAGCGGGTTCTCCTACAATGAGCAGTTCTTC. This chain connects TRBV20-1 to TRBJ2-1; D might be TRBD2 (6 bases). CDR3 length equals 16 residues. Looked up from germline, CDR1 is DFQATT and CDR2 is SNEGSKA (reference sequence).

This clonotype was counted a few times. CDR3 protein: CASSSHGTGGKSEQFF. The CDR3 bases are TGTGCCAGCAGCTCCCACGGGACAGGGGGCAAGAGTGAGCAGTTCTTC. The chain joins TRBV7-3 to TRBJ2-1, with 12 nucleotides matching TRBD1. The CDR3 covers 16 residues. Germline values: CDR1 SGHTA, CDR2 FQGTGA. V dropped 4 bases and J dropped 9; count of bases not matched to a gene: 10.

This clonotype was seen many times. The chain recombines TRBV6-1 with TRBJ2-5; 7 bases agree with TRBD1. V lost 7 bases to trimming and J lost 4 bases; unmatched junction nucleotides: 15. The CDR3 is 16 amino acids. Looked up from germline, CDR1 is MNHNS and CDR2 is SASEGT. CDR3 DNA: TGTGCCAGCAAGGTGGGACAGTCACTCCCAGGAGAGACCCAGTACTTC. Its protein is CASKVGQSLPGETQYF.

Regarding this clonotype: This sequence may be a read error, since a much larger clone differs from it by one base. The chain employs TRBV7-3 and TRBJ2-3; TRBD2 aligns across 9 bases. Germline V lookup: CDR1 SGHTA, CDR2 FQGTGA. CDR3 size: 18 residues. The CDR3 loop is CAISLLAGVASSTDTQYF. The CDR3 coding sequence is TGTGCCATCAGCTTACTAGCGGGCGTAGCCTCTAGCACAGATACGCAGTATTTT.

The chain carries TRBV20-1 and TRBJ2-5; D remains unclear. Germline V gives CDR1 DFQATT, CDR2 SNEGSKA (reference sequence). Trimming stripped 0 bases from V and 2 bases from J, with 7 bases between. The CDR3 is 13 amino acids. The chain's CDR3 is CSAREVVQETQYF. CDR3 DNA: TGCAGTGCTAGAGAGGTCGTACAAGAGACCCAGTACTTC.

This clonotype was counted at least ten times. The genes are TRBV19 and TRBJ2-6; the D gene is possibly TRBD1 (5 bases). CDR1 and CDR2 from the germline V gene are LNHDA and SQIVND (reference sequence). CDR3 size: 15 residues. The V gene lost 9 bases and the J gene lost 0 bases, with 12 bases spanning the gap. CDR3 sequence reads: CASRTQASGANVLTF. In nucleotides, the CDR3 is TGTGCCAGCCGCACACAGGCCTCTGGGGCCAACGTCCTGACTTTC.

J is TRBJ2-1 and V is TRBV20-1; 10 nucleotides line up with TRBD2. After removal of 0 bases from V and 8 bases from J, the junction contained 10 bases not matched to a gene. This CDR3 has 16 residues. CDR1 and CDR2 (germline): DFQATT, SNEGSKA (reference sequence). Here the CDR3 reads CSARDRAAGGWDEQFF. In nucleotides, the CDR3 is TGCAGTGCTAGAGATAGGGCAGCGGGAGGGTGGGATGAGCAGTTCTTC.

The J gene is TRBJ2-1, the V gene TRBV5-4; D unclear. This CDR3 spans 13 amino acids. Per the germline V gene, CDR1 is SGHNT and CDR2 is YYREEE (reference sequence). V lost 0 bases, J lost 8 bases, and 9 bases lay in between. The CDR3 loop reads CASSLGRWDEQFF. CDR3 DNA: TGTGCCAGCAGCTTGGGGCGTTGGGATGAGCAGTTCTTC.

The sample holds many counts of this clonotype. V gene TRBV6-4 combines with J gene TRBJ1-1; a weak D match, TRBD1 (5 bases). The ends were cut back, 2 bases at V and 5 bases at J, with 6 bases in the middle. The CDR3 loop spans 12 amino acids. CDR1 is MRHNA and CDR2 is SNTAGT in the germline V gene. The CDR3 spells CASSDGGTEAFF. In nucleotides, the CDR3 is TGTGCCAGCAGTGACGGGGGAACTGAAGCTTTCTTT.

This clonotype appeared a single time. The CDR3 loop is CASSQGLAVYEQYF. The CDR3 DNA follows: TGCGCCAGCAGCCAAGGCTTAGCGGTTTACGAGCAGTACTTC. The chain recombines TRBV4-1 with TRBJ2-7; D is perhaps TRBD2 (6 bases). V lost 1 base to trimming and J lost 4 bases, with 11 bases between them. CDR1 and CDR2 (germline): MGHRA, YSYEKL. The CDR3 contains 14 residues.

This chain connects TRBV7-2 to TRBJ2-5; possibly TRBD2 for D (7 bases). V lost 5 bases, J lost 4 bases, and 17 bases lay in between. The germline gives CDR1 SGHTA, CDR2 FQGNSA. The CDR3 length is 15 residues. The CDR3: CASSRQGGGGETQYF. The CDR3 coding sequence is TGTGCCAGCAGCCGGCAAGGGGGGGGAGGAGAGACCCAGTACTTC.

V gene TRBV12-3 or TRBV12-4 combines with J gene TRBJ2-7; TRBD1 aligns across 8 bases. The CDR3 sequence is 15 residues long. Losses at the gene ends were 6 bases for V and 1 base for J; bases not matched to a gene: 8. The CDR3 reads CASSLGQGLSYEQYF. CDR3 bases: TGTGCCAGCAGCCTCGGACAGGGCCTATCCTACGAGCAGTACTTC.